The 20 T cell receptor beta chains below come from one sample, sequenced in a study of cytomegalovirus exposure and HLA in healthy donors. 60 Vbeta and 13 Jbeta primers were used in PCR. Assay used: immunoSEQ multiplex PCR; TCRdb lists only in-frame clones, some missing. The table includes 310,000 or so clones, roughly 90% detected once. Sequences were obtained from PBMCs. Receptors were obtained from a woman aged 18-29 years in good health and CMV-seronegative.

This chain uses TRBV29-1 with TRBJ2-4, with TRBD2 matching over 9 bases. Germline lookup yields CDR1 SQVTM and CDR2 ANQGSEA. After removal of 4 bases from V and 0 bases from J, the junction contained 13 bases not matched to a gene. There are 18 residues in the CDR3. CDR3 in amino acids: CSVAGGGGAWGAKNIQYF. For the CDR3, the DNA is TGCAGCGTTGCGGGTGGCGGGGGGGCTTGGGGAGCCAAAAACATTCAGTACTTC. The full variable domain, with the rest looked up from reference TRBV29-1 and TRBJ2-4, is SAVISQKPSRDICQRGTSLTIQCQVDSQVTMMFWYRQQPGQSLTLIATANQGSEATYESGFVIDKFPISRPNLTFSTLTVSNMSPEDSSIYLCSVAGGGGAWGAKNIQYFGAGTRLSVL.

The V and J genes are TRBV18 and TRBJ1-1; 8 nucleotides agree with TRBD1. The germline gives CDR1 KGHSH, CDR2 LQKENI. J was trimmed by 10 bases and V by 6 bases; bases with no gene match: 10. The CDR3 totals 13 residues. The CDR3 protein is CASSPNGQGAAFF. CDR3 nucleotides: TGTGCCAGCTCTCCCAACGGACAGGGCGCAGCTTTCTTT.

The V gene is TRBV9, the J gene TRBJ1-1; a weak D match, TRBD1 (5 bases). CDR1 SGDLS and CDR2 YYNGEE come from the germline V gene. V was shortened by 2 bases and J by 5 bases, with 13 bases between the two germline ends. This CDR3 comprises 14 residues. The CDR3 DNA reads TGTGCCAGCAGCGTCCAGGGAGGTGGTACTGAAGCTTTCTTT. This gives the protein CASSVQGGGTEAFF.

This clone was seen only once. V is TRBV12-5 and J is TRBJ2-5; 9 nucleotides agree with TRBD2. The CDR3 sequence is 16 residues long. Germline CDR1 and CDR2: LGHNT and FRNRAP. Trimming cost V 7 bases and J 0 bases; bases outside gene matches: 9. The CDR3: CASVAIAGAYQETQYF. The DNA for the CDR3 is TGTGCTAGTGTCGCAATAGCGGGGGCCTACCAAGAGACCCAGTACTTC.

The chain uses TRBV19 and TRBJ2-7, with 9 bases matching TRBD2. V lost 3 bases to trimming and J lost 6 bases; unmatched junction nucleotides: 9. Germline loops: CDR1 LNHDA, CDR2 SQIVND (reference sequence). This CDR3 is built from 15 residues. DNA of the CDR3: TGTGCCAGTAGTATGGTGGCGGGGGGGCCAAGCGAGCAGTACTTC. Amino acids: CASSMVAGGPSEQYF.

V gene TRBV27 combines with J gene TRBJ2-3; TRBD2 agrees at 8 bases. The V gene's germline CDR1 is MNHEY and CDR2 SMNVEV (reference sequence). CDR3 length: 16 amino acids. V gave up 3 bases and J gave up 2 bases; unmatched junction bases: 7. The CDR3 is CASSFLAGGPTDTQYF. The CDR3 DNA reads as TGTGCCAGCAGTTTCCTTGCGGGGGGCCCCACAGATACGCAGTATTTT.

As concerns this clone: The sample contains more than one DNA sequence encoding this CDR3. This sequence joins TRBV6-5 and TRBJ1-1; TRBD1 might be the D (5 bases). Trimming stripped 4 bases from V and 4 bases from J, with 13 bases between. The germline V gene encodes CDR1 MNHEY and CDR2 SVGAGI. The CDR3 is 14 amino acids. The CDR3, as DNA: TGTGCCAGCAGTTTGCAGGGAAGGGGCACTGAAGCTTTCTTT. Encoded protein: CASSLQGRGTEAFF.

As DNA, the CDR3 is TGTGCCAGCAGTTTAAAAGGGGAGGACCCCACAGATACGCAGTATTTT. Amino acids: CASSLKGEDPTDTQYF. The chain employs TRBV27 and TRBJ2-3; perhaps TRBD2 as D (6 bases). V was trimmed by 2 bases and J by 2 bases, leaving 14 bases between them. Germline V gene lookup returns CDR1 MNHEY and CDR2 SMNVEV (reference sequence). This CDR3 spans 16 amino acids.

This chain uses TRBV29-1 with TRBJ2-7; TRBD2 matches 8 bases. The V and J ends lost 4 bases and 0 bases, in that order; junction bases with no gene match: 5. This CDR3 is built from 14 residues. Germline loops: CDR1 SQVTM, CDR2 ANQGSEA. CDR3 region: CSVAGLAGSYEQYF. As DNA, the CDR3 is TGCAGCGTTGCGGGCCTAGCGGGCTCCTACGAGCAGTACTTC.

This clone was recorded a few times. The rearrangement uses TRBV27 and TRBJ2-1; TRBD2 aligns across 12 bases. This CDR3 has 14 amino acids. The germline V gene has CDR1 MNHEY and CDR2 SMNVEV (reference sequence). The trim removed 7 bases at V and 10 bases at J, leaving 8 bases unmatched. The CDR3 region has the DNA TGTGCCAGCATAGCTAGCGGGGGGGCCGGGGAGCAGTTCTTC. It codes for CASIASGGAGEQFF.

The gene calls are TRBV7-2 and TRBJ2-7; a possible D gene is TRBD2 (5 bases). CDR3 length equals 15 residues. V dropped 2 bases and J dropped 5 bases, with 16 bases sitting between them. Germline V gene data show CDR1 as SGHTA and CDR2 as FQGNSA. CDR3 region: CASSLIGLAGHEQYF. The CDR3, as DNA: TGTGCCAGCAGCTTAATTGGTTTGGCGGGCCACGAGCAGTACTTC. Using reference TRBV7-2 and TRBJ2-7 for the parts outside the CDR3, the full variable domain is GAGVSQSPSNKVTEKGKDVELRCDPISGHTALYWYRQSLGQGLEFLIYFQGNSAPDKSGLPSDRFSAERTGGSVSTLTIQRTQQEDSAVYLCASSLIGLAGHEQYFGPGTRLTVT.

The chain has TRBV2 and TRBJ1-4; D call uncertain. V lost 8 bases and J 6 bases, leaving 22 bases between the germline ends. The CDR3 extends over 16 amino acids. Germline V gene sequence: CDR1 SNHLY, CDR2 FYNNEI. CDR3 amino acids: CASFPRPAGEYEKLFF. The CDR3 nucleotides are TGTGCCAGCTTCCCGCGACCGGCCGGGGAATATGAAAAACTGTTTTTT. Combining the CDR3 with reference TRBV2 and TRBJ1-4 gives the whole variable domain EPEVTQTPSHQVTQMGQEVILRCVPISNHLYFYWYRQILGQKVEFLVSFYNNEISEKSEIFDDQFSVERPDGSNFTLKIRSTKLEDSAMYFCASFPRPAGEYEKLFFGSGTQLSVL.

The V and J genes are TRBV29-1 and TRBJ1-2, with 8 bases identical to TRBD1. Germline V lookup: CDR1 SQVTM, CDR2 ANQGSEA. Trimming at V came to 1 base and at J to 10 bases, leaving 8 bases not matched to a gene. CDR3 length: 13 residues. The CDR3 region has the DNA TGCAGCGTTGAAGGTGAGGACAGGGTGGACTACACCTTC. This codes for CSVEGEDRVDYTF.

The CDR3 here is CASSGPGQRQETQYF. CDR3 DNA: TGTGCCAGCAGTGGACCGGGACAGCGACAAGAGACCCAGTACTTC. V and J are TRBV2 and TRBJ2-5; TRBD1 aligns across 7 bases. The CDR3 covers 15 residues. CDR1 is SNHLY, CDR2 FYNNEI, per germline. Losses at the gene ends were 4 bases for V and 2 bases for J; bases not matched to a gene: 7.

CDR3 DNA: TGTGCCAGCAGCTTACATGGGACAGGGGGGGAAGACGAGCAGTACTTC. This gives the protein CASSLHGTGGEDEQYF. The chain recombines TRBV7-9 with TRBJ2-7, with TRBD1 identical over 11 bases. The CDR3 has 16 amino acids. The germline CDR1 and CDR2 sequences are SEHNR and FQNEAQ (reference sequence). The V and J ends lost 2 bases and 5 bases, in that order; junction bases with no gene match: 8. The full variable domain, its missing parts supplied by reference TRBV7-9 and TRBJ2-7, is DTGVSQNPRHKITKRGQNVTFRCDPISEHNRLYWYRQTLGQGPEFLTYFQNEAQLEKSRLLSDRFSAERPKGSFSTLEIQRTEQGDSAMYLCASSLHGTGGEDEQYFGPGTRLTVT.

J is TRBJ2-5 and V is TRBV12-5; D perhaps matches TRBD2 (6 bases). CDR3 length: 14 residues. CDR1 is LGHNT and CDR2 is FRNRAP in the germline V gene. V lost 6 bases and J 11 bases, leaving 22 bases between the germline ends. The CDR3 DNA reads as TGTGCTAGTGGCGGAACCAGAGAACCGGGAGAGCAGTACTTC. Its translation: CASGGTREPGEQYF.

The chain is built from TRBV6-4 and TRBJ1-2; TRBD1 aligns across 7 bases. Germline CDR1 reads MRHNA; CDR2 reads SNTAGT. Unmatched junction bases numbered 11, after V lost 7 bases and J lost 3 bases. The CDR3 is made up of 15 amino acids. The CDR3 sequence: CASNSPGDSYYGYTF. Written as DNA, the CDR3 is TGTGCCAGCAACTCCCCAGGGGACAGTTACTATGGCTACACCTTC.

The chain recombines TRBV14 with TRBJ1-6; possibly TRBD1 for D (5 bases). Germline CDR1 SGHDN, CDR2 FVKESK. The V end lost 5 bases, the J end lost 7 bases, and 21 bases lay between the germline ends. The CDR3 has 17 residues. The DNA for the CDR3 is TGTGCCAGCAGCAGGTGGGGCTCCGCTTTTCCCAATTCACCCCTCCACTTT. Protein product: CASSRWGSAFPNSPLHF. Complete variable domain (other parts from reference TRBV14 and TRBJ1-6): EAGVTQFPSHSVIEKGQTVTLRCDPISGHDNLYWYRRVMGKEIKFLLHFVKESKQDESGMPNNRFLAERTGGTYSTLKVQPAELEDSGVYFCASSRWGSAFPNSPLHFGNGTRLTVT.

The gene calls are TRBV5-1 and TRBJ2-1; 7 bases agree with TRBD2. The CDR3 has 15 amino acids. The junction had 9 bases not matched to a gene; V was cut back by 0 bases and J by 9 bases. Looked up from germline, CDR1 is SGHRS and CDR2 is YFSETQ. In DNA, the CDR3 is TGCGCCAGCAGCTTGGAGGGCGGGGGAGGTGCTGAGCAGTTCTTC. Amino acid sequence: CASSLEGGGGAEQFF.

The V and J genes are TRBV5-1 and TRBJ2-5, with TRBD2 matching 7 bases. Germline values: CDR1 SGHRS, CDR2 YFSETQ. V shed 0 bases, J shed 5 bases, and the junction held 10 bases outside the gene matches. This CDR3 region has 16 residues. This CDR3 is CASSLGPSGEGETQYF. The CDR3 DNA sequence: TGCGCCAGCAGCTTGGGGCCTAGCGGAGAAGGGGAGACCCAGTACTTC.